The 19 T cell receptor beta chains reported below all come from one sample, sequenced in a study of T cell changes during pregnancy in multiple sclerosis. TCRdb's table, derived via immunoSEQ multiplex PCR, lists solely in-frame clones and lacks some. The sample includes around 99,000 clones, around 92% of them seen just once. The sequencing here drew on peripheral blood, taken in the first trimester of pregnancy. The receptors here all came from a female donor with multiple sclerosis, enrolled in a pregnancy study.

The chain uses TRBV27 and TRBJ2-4; D is possibly TRBD1 (5 bases). This CDR3 region has 14 residues. The ends were cut back, 2 bases at V and 2 bases at J, with 7 bases in the middle. Germline V gives CDR1 MNHEY, CDR2 SMNVEV (reference sequence). The CDR3 coding sequence is TGTGCCAGCAGTTTACAGGGCACCAAAAACATTCAGTACTTC. Translation gives CASSLQGTKNIQYF.

The chain carries TRBV2 and TRBJ1-2; D is uncertain. The V end was cut by 8 bases, the J end by 5 bases, with 15 bases between. The CDR3 runs 13 residues. Germline-derived CDR1 and CDR2 are SNHLY and FYNNEI. Here the CDR3 reads CASAGEIGYGYTF. The CDR3 region has the DNA TGTGCCAGCGCGGGCGAAATAGGGTATGGCTACACCTTC.

The chain carries TRBV6-5 and TRBJ2-7; 7 bases agree with TRBD2. Germline V lookup: CDR1 MNHEY, CDR2 SVGAGI. CDR3 size: 15 residues. The trim removed 4 bases at V and 4 bases at J, leaving 10 bases unmatched. The CDR3 here is CASSSTWGLSYEQYF. In DNA, the CDR3 is TGTGCCAGCAGTTCTACCTGGGGACTAAGTTACGAGCAGTACTTC.

The chain combines TRBV5-4 with TRBJ2-5; 7 bases line up with TRBD2. The V and J ends lost 0 bases and 4 bases, in that order; junction bases with no gene match: 6. Germline CDR1 is SGHNT and CDR2 is YYREEE (reference sequence). This CDR3 is 15 amino acids long. CDR3 in amino acids: CASSLDSGGGETQYF. In nucleotides, the CDR3 is TGTGCCAGCAGCTTGGACTCGGGAGGTGGAGAGACCCAGTACTTC.

V gene TRBV6-1 combines with J gene TRBJ2-2; the match to TRBD1 covers 9 bases. The CDR3 has 15 amino acids. Germline V gene lookup returns CDR1 MNHNS and CDR2 SASEGT. J was trimmed by 5 bases and V by 6 bases; bases with no gene match: 7. The CDR3 bases are TGTGCCAGCAGGGAGGGACAGGGATTTACCGGGGAGCTGTTTTTT. Protein sequence: CASREGQGFTGELFF.

This chain joins TRBV28 and TRBJ2-1, with D possibly being TRBD1 (6 bases). Germline loops: CDR1 MDHEN, CDR2 SYDVKM. V was cut by 8 bases and J by 9 bases, with 26 bases left in between. CDR3 length: 16 residues. For the CDR3, the DNA is TGTGCCAGCGGGAGAGTAGACAGGCCCCCGGACGGTGAGCAGTTCTTC. Translation gives CASGRVDRPPDGEQFF.

The chain employs TRBV7-9 and TRBJ2-5; D is undetermined. The germline V gene encodes CDR1 SEHNR and CDR2 FQNEAQ (reference sequence). Trimming cost V 0 bases and J 3 bases, with 11 bases left between them. The CDR3 is 15 amino acids. The CDR3 spells CASSLALADKETQYF. CDR3 sequence (DNA): TGTGCCAGCAGCTTAGCGCTCGCGGATAAAGAGACCCAGTACTTC. The complete variable domain, with remaining parts taken from reference TRBV7-9 and TRBJ2-5, reads DTGVSQNPRHKITKRGQNVTFRCDPISEHNRLYWYRQTLGQGPEFLTYFQNEAQLEKSRLLSDRFSAERPKGSFSTLEIQRTEQGDSAMYLCASSLALADKETQYFGPGTRLLVL.

The chain links TRBV18 to TRBJ2-1, with D maybe TRBD1 (6 bases). This CDR3 is built from 13 residues. The germline V and J ends were trimmed by 8 bases and 8 bases, with 16 bases remaining between them. CDR1 and CDR2 from the germline V gene are KGHSH and LQKENI. Written as DNA, the CDR3 is TGTGCCAGCCTACAAGCAGGGGTCGATGAGCAGTTCTTC. Amino acid sequence: CASLQAGVDEQFF.

The chain recombines TRBV6-1 with TRBJ2-7; D might be TRBD1 (6 bases). CDR3 size: 13 residues. Per germline, CDR1 MNHNS and CDR2 SASEGT. The V end lost 6 bases, the J end lost 4 bases, and 13 bases lay between the germline ends. DNA of the CDR3: TGTGCCAGCAGATGGACAGAGCATTACGAGCAGTACTTC. This codes for CASRWTEHYEQYF.

The J gene is TRBJ2-1, the V gene TRBV2, with a tentative D call TRBD1 (6 bases). V lost 5 bases, J lost 9 bases, and 8 bases lay in between. The CDR3 runs to 11 residues. The germline V gene encodes CDR1 SNHLY and CDR2 FYNNEI. CDR3 coding DNA: TGTGCCAGCAGTACAGGGCCTGAGCAGTTCTTC. Translating gives CASSTGPEQFF.

The rearrangement links TRBV5-6 to TRBJ2-1, with TRBD2 identical over 10 bases. J lost 7 bases, V lost 5 bases, and 9 bases had no gene match. Per the germline V gene, CDR1 is SGHDT and CDR2 is YYEEEE. The CDR3 spans 15 residues. The CDR3 region has the DNA TGTGCCAGCAGTTCGAGCGGGAGGGCCAGTAATGAGCAGTTCTTC. It translates to CASSSSGRASNEQFF.

The chain uses TRBV11-1 and TRBJ2-1; D gene uncertain. Germline assignment: CDR1 SGHAT and CDR2 FQDESV (reference sequence). Trimming removed 5 bases at V and 5 bases at J, with 13 bases between. The CDR3 has 14 amino acids. CDR3 protein: CASSPGRRNNEQFF. The CDR3 nucleotides are TGTGCCAGCAGCCCAGGCAGAAGGAACAATGAGCAGTTCTTC. Full variable domain (missing parts from reference TRBV11-1 and TRBJ2-1): EAEVAQSPRYKITEKSQAVAFWCDPISGHATLYWYRQILGQGPELLVQFQDESVVDDSQLPKDRFSAERLKGVDSTLKIQPAELGDSAMYLCASSPGRRNNEQFFGPGTRLTVL.

The genes are TRBV4-2 and TRBJ2-2; 7 bases fit TRBD2. V was pared by 6 bases and J by 4 bases, with 11 bases of the junction left unmatched. The CDR3 contains 16 residues. CDR1 is LGHNA and CDR2 is YNFKEQ in the germline V gene. CDR3 nucleotides: TGTGCCAGCAGATATACGGCGGGAGTGGTCACCGGGGAGCTGTTTTTT. Protein product: CASRYTAGVVTGELFF.

On this clone itself: The junction and the germline gene differ at one end; a read error may be behind it. V and J are TRBV6-1 and TRBJ1-2; TRBD1 might be the D (5 bases). CDR1 is MNHNS and CDR2 is SASEGT in the germline V gene. The CDR3 is 14 amino acids. Here the CDR3 DNA reads TGTGTCAGCCCTCCGCCTCAGGGTTTCCATGGCTACACCTTC. This codes for CVSPPPQGFHGYTF.

V usage is TRBV11-3 and J usage is TRBJ2-7; D gene ambiguous. The CDR3 spans 12 residues. Trimming cost V 3 bases and J 3 bases, with 6 bases left between them. The germline CDR1 and CDR2 sequences are SGHNT and YENEEA. The CDR3 DNA reads TGTGCCAGCAGCTTCGCGGTCTACGAGCAGTACTTC. It is translated as CASSFAVYEQYF.

This chain joins TRBV5-1 and TRBJ2-7; 11 bases are a match to TRBD1. This CDR3 region has 14 residues. Per the germline V gene, CDR1 is SGHRS and CDR2 is YFSETQ. V dropped 4 bases and J dropped 6; count of bases not matched to a gene: 6. CDR3 sequence reads: CASSAGDRGGEQYF. In DNA form, the CDR3 reads TGCGCCAGCAGCGCAGGGGACAGGGGGGGCGAGCAGTACTTC.

The chain uses TRBV28 and TRBJ1-3; unclear D gene. This CDR3 contains 15 residues. The germline CDR1 and CDR2 sequences are MDHEN and SYDVKM. Trimming stripped 0 bases from V and 3 bases from J, with 9 bases between. CDR3 bases: TGTGCCAGCAGTTTATGGGAGAACCTTGGAAACACCATATATTTT. Protein: CASSLWENLGNTIYF.

The CDR3 coding sequence is TGTGCCAGCAGTTCGACCCCGGCGGCCTACGAGCAGTACTTC. This encodes CASSSTPAAYEQYF. This chain joins TRBV2 and TRBJ2-7; D is unclear. CDR3 length: 14 residues. CDR1 is SNHLY and CDR2 is FYNNEI in the germline V gene. The ends were cut back, 5 bases at V and 2 bases at J, with 13 bases in the middle.

This clone was seen only a few times. The chain carries TRBV2 and TRBJ2-2; 7 nucleotides match TRBD1. CDR1 is SNHLY, CDR2 FYNNEI, per germline. CDR3 size: 15 residues. The V gene end was trimmed by 6 bases and the J gene end by 6 bases; junction bases not matched to a gene: 10. CDR3 DNA: TGTGCCAGCAGGGTAGACAGGGTGCAGGCCGGGGAGCTGTTTTTT. Protein: CASRVDRVQAGELFF. Full variable domain (remainder filled in from reference TRBV2 and TRBJ2-2): EPEVTQTPSHQVTQMGQEVILRCVPISNHLYFYWYRQILGQKVEFLVSFYNNEISEKSEIFDDQFSVERPDGSNFTLKIRSTKLEDSAMYFCASRVDRVQAGELFFGEGSRLTVL.